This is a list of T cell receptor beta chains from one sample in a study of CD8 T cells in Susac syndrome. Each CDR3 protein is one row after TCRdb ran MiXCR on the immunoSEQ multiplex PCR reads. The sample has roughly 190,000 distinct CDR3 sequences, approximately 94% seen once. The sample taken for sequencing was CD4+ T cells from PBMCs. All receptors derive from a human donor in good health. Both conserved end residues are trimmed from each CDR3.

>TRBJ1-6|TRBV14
ASSGSAHNSPLH
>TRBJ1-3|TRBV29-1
SVGALGYAGNTIY
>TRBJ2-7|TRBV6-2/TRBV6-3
ASSYPAPWSSYEQY
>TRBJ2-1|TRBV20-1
SARKTGTASPYNEQF
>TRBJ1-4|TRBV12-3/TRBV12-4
ASSLGRRKLF
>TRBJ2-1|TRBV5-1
ASSHSEAKYNEQF
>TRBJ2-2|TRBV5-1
ASSQGQANTGELF
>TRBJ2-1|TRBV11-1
ASSRLQGVSEQF
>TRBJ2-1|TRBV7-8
ASSLALTGANYNEQF
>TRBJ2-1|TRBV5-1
ASSTRPQSFKQQF
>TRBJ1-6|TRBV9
ASSADPLGSSPLH
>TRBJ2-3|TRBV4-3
ASTQGLASTDTQY
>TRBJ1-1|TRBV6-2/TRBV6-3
ASSGPGYITEAF
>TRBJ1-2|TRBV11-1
ASSVKTGSTYGYT
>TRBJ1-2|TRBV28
ASAWARGYT